This TCR beta chain was observed in a study of T-cell reconstitution after alpha-beta-depleted transplantation in children. In this sample, this clonotype turned up many times. The authors prepared the TCRbeta library with unique molecular identifiers. TCRdb re-called the PCR reads through MiXCR, storing one row per CDR3 protein. The data show roughly 300,000 distinct CDR3 sequences, with approximately 9.8% seen just once and 9.5% to 13% held by the top ten. There are 16 residues in the CDR3. In germline, CDR1 is MNHNS, CDR2 SASEGT. The V and J ends lost 4 bases and 2 bases, in that order; junction bases with no gene match: 8.

The receptor was derived from a human donor who donated a stem cell graft to a child with SCID. The specimen comprised PBMCs from the stem cell graft donor, sampled from the stem cell graft. This chain uses TRBV6-1 with TRBJ1-2; 9 positions agree with TRBD1. The DNA of the CDR3 is TGTGCCAGCAGTGTAAAGGAAGACAGGGGGAACTATGGCTACACCTTC. This translates into CASSVKEDRGNYGYTF.